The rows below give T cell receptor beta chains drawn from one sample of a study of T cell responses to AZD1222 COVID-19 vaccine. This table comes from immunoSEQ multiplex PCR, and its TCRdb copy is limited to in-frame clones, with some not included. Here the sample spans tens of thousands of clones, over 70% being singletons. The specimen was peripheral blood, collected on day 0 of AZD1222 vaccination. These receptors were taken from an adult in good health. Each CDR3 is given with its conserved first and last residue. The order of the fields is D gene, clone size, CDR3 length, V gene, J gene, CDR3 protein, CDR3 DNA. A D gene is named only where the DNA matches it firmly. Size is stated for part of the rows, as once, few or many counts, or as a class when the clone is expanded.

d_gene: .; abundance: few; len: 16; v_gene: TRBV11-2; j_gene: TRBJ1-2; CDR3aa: CASSSLTPDSNYGYTF; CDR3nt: TGTGCCAGCAGCTCTCTAACCCCGGACAGTAACTATGGCTACACCTTC
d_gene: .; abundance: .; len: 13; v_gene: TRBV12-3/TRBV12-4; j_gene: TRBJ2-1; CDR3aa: CASAPESVNEQFF; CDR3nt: TGTGCCAGCGCCCCGGAATCGGTCAATGAGCAGTTCTTC
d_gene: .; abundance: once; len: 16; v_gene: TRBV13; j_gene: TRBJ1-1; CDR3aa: CASSLGQGVLNTEAFF; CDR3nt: TGTGCCAGCAGCTTAGGACAGGGAGTCTTGAACACTGAAGCTTTCTTT
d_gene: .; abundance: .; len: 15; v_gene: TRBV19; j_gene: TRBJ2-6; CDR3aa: CASSEGGSGANVLTF; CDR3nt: TGTGCCAGTAGTGAGGGGGGCTCTGGGGCCAACGTCCTGACTTTC
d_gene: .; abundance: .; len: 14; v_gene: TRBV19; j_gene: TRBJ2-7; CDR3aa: CASSIYGGTYEQYF; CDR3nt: TGTGCCAGTAGTATCTATGGCGGAACCTACGAGCAGTACTTC
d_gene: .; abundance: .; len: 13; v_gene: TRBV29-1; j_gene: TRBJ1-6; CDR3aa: CSVRVSGDSPLHF; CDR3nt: TGCAGCGTTAGGGTGTCAGGGGATTCACCCCTCCACTTT
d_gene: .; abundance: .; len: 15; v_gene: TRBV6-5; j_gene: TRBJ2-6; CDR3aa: CASSYPGSGANVLTF; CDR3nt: TGTGCCAGCAGTTACCCGGGATCTGGGGCCAACGTCCTGACTTTC
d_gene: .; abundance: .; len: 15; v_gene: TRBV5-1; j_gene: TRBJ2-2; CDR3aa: CASSLQGLGPGELFF; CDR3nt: TGCGCCAGCAGCCTACAGGGTCTAGGCCCCGGGGAGCTGTTTTTT
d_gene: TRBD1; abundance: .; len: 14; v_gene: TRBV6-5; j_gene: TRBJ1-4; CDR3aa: CASKRTGPNEKLFF; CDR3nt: TGTGCCAGCAAACGGACAGGGCCGAATGAAAAACTGTTTTTT
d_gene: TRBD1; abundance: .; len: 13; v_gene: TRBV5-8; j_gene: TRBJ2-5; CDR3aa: CASSPDRVETQYF; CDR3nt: TGTGCCAGCAGCCCGGACAGGGTAGAGACCCAGTACTTC
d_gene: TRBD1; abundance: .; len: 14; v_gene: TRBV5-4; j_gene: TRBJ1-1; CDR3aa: CASSRTGSDTEAFF; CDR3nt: TGTGCCAGCAGCCGGACAGGGTCGGACACTGAAGCTTTCTTT
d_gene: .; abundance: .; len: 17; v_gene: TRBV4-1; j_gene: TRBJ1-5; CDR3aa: CASSQDLTGRRIQPQHF; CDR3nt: TGCGCCAGCAGCCAAGACTTAACAGGGAGGAGGATTCAGCCCCAGCATTTT
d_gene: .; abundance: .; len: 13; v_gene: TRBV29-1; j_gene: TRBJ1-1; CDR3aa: CSAGGPGGTEAFF; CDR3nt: TGCAGCGCGGGGGGCCCGGGAGGCACTGAAGCTTTCTTT
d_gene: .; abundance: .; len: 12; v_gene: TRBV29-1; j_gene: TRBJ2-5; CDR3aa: CSVDGVDETQYF; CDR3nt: TGCAGCGTTGACGGAGTGGATGAGACCCAGTACTTC
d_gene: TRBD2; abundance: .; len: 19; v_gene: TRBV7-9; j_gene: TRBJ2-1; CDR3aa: CASSDSTSGGDRTYNEQFF; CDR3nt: TGTGCCAGCAGCGACTCGACTAGCGGGGGGGATAGAACCTACAATGAGCAGTTCTTC
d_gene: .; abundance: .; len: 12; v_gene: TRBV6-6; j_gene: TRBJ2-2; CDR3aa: CASSPTAGELFF; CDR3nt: TGTGCCAGCAGCCCTACGGCCGGGGAGCTGTTTTTT
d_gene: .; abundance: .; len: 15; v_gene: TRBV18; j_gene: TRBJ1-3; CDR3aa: CASSPKDNSGNTIYF; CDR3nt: TGTGCCAGCTCACCAAAGGATAACTCTGGAAACACCATATATTTT
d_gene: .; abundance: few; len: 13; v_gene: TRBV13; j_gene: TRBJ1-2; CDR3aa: CASSPRGIYGYTF; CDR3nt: TGTGCCAGCAGCCCTCGGGGGATCTATGGCTACACCTTC
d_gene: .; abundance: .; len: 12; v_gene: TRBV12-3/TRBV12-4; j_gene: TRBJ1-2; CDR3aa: CASKTGARGYTF; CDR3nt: TGTGCCAGCAAGACGGGAGCGCGTGGCTACACCTTC
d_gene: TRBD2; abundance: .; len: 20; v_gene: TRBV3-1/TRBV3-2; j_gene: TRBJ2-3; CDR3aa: CASSQKRASAGGPGTDTQYF; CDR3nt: TGTGCCAGCAGCCAAAAGAGGGCCTCAGCGGGGGGGCCAGGTACAGATACGCAGTATTTT